Detailed here is one T cell receptor beta chain. The data originate from a study of blood T cell repertoires in COVID-19. Study as a whole: Whether acute or convalescent, the COVID-19 samples came from the United States, Italy and Spain. The analysed material was cDNA or gDNA that came from T cells, B-cell-depleted T cells, or PBMCs.

Original data processing: Estimation of nucleated cell counts relied on the amplification of reference gene primers. The assay was immunoSEQ multiplex PCR, and TCRdb's table has in-frame clones only and misses some. V, J and clone size are taken as reported in that table, and D and trimming were inferred from the DNA itself. Among 250,000 or so clones, roughly 89% were seen once, and the ten largest hold more than 1.5%. Germline CDR1 reads LNHDA; CDR2 reads SQIVND (reference sequence). The V gene lost 9 bases and the J gene lost 0 bases, with 15 bases spanning the gap. This CDR3 is built from 15 residues.

This chain uses TRBV19 with TRBJ2-1; D is perhaps TRBD2 (6 bases). This receptor was obtained from a woman aged 40 to 55 who had recovered from COVID-19. The sequenced material came from peripheral blood. In nucleotides, the CDR3 is TGTGCCAGCAACACCATCGGGGGCTCCTACAATGAGCAGTTCTTC. As protein: CASNTIGGSYNEQFF. Full variable domain (missing parts from reference TRBV19 and TRBJ2-1): DGGITQSPKYLFRKEGQNVTLSCEQNLNHDAMYWYRQDPGQGLRLIYYSQIVNDFQKGDIAEGYSVSREKKESFPLTVTSAQKNPTAFYLCASNTIGGSYNEQFFGPGTRLTVL.